This T cell receptor beta chain was recovered during a study of early T cells in non-severe SARS-CoV-2 infection. Study-level information: Bulk RNA taken from unsorted whole blood was sequenced, leaving chains unpaired. Study-level results: Missing private and CD4 specificities, VDJdb matching favored anti-spike CD8 responses.

The CDR3 is 17 residues long. Trimming removed 2 bases from V and 3 bases from J; junction bases left unmatched: 10. Germline CDR1 SGHDT, CDR2 YYEEEE. About this clonotype: As yet, its antigen is unknown.

Individual cDNA molecules each received unique molecular identifiers attached to them. MiXCR, run by TCRdb on the 5' RACE reads, gives a single entry per CDR3 protein. The sample includes tens of thousands of distinct CDR3 sequences, 4.7% of them seen just once. The sequence was obtained from an adult who was a healthcare worker with PCR-confirmed SARS-CoV-2 infection or an uninfected control (not recorded which). Sequenced sample: whole blood. The rearrangement uses TRBV5-6 and TRBJ2-2; 7 bases match TRBD2. CDR3 nucleotide sequence: TGTGCCAGCAGCTTAGACCCCGTCCTAGCGGACACCGGGGAGCTGTTTTTT. Translation: CASSLDPVLADTGELFF.